The 28 T cell receptor beta chains below come from one sample, sequenced in a study of CD8+ T cells in alopecia areata. Sequencing templates came from extracted RNA that was reverse transcribed into cDNA. Assay used: immunoSEQ multiplex PCR; TCRdb lists only in-frame clones, some missing. Counted here are about 64,000 clones, about half occurring once; the ten biggest clones make up over 20%. Noted treatment: oral pan-JAK inhibitor, 5-10 mg twice daily. The material sequenced was CD8+ T cells sorted from blood, taken around week 36, from a patient treated with tofacitinib. Every receptor here comes from a human donor with alopecia areata.

This clone was seen a handful of times. The chain joins TRBV15 to TRBJ2-5; tentatively, D is TRBD2 (5 bases). The CDR3 extends over 16 amino acids. The germline CDR1 and CDR2 sequences are LNHNV and YYDKDF (reference sequence). Deletions cut 0 bases from V and 1 base from J, with 12 bases between. The CDR3 here is CATSRDLTRPQETQYF. CDR3 nucleotide sequence: TGTGCCACCAGCAGAGATTTAACTAGACCCCAAGAGACCCAGTACTTC.

Remarks on this clone: This likely reflects a read error, since a far larger clone is one base away. Other DNA variants within this sample encode the same CDR3. This rearrangement joins TRBV10-2 to TRBJ2-3; 7 positions agree with TRBD1. With V trimmed by 3 bases and J by 4 bases, 4 bases remained unmatched. In germline, CDR1 is WSHSY, CDR2 SAAADI. This CDR3 is built from 14 residues. This chain's CDR3 is CASSDGQDADTQYF. The CDR3 DNA reads TGCGCCAGCAGTGACGGACAGGACGCAGATACGCAGTATTTT.

The gene calls are TRBV7-9 and TRBJ1-4; D gene unclear. Germline assignment: CDR1 SEHNR and CDR2 FQNEAQ (reference sequence). V gave up 4 bases and J gave up 2 bases, with 11 bases separating them. CDR3 size: 15 residues. As DNA, the CDR3 is TGTGCCAGCAGCTCCCTGGTGGGCACTAATGAAAAACTGTTTTTT. Amino acid sequence: CASSSLVGTNEKLFF.

This clone was counted ten times or more. V usage is TRBV2 and J usage is TRBJ2-1; 12 bases are a match to TRBD2. The germline V gene encodes CDR1 SNHLY and CDR2 FYNNEI. The V and J ends lost 10 bases and 9 bases, in that order; junction bases with no gene match: 10. There are 14 residues in the CDR3. The CDR3 here is CATPSPTSGSEQFF. As DNA, the CDR3 is TGTGCCACCCCCTCCCCGACTAGCGGGAGTGAGCAGTTCTTC.

J is TRBJ2-1 and V is TRBV7-2; D remains ambiguous. Trimming shortened V by 1 base and J by 10 bases, and 2 bases separated the two germline ends. CDR3 length: 10 residues. Looked up from germline, CDR1 is SGHTA and CDR2 is FQGNSA. The CDR3 DNA follows: TGTGCCAGCAGCTTAGGGGAGCAGTTCTTC. This codes for CASSLGEQFF.

This clone was recorded a few times. V gene TRBV28 combines with J gene TRBJ2-2, with 10 positions matching TRBD1. This CDR3 spans 17 amino acids. Germline V CDR1 and CDR2: MDHEN, SYDVKM. The trim removed 6 bases at V and 4 bases at J, leaving 11 bases unmatched. The CDR3 loop reads CASRTKGQGGPTGELFF. CDR3 coding DNA: TGTGCCAGCAGGACCAAAGGACAGGGGGGTCCCACCGGGGAGCTGTTTTTT.

In this sample, this clone turned up a few times. CDR3 coding DNA: TGTGCCAGCAGTGGTAGGAGAGGGACAGCCTACAATGAGCAGTTCTTC. Translation gives CASSGRRGTAYNEQFF. The chain employs TRBV2 and TRBJ2-1, with 7 bases lining up with TRBD1. V dropped 4 bases and J dropped 2; count of bases not matched to a gene: 8. The CDR3 sequence is 16 residues long. Germline CDR1 SNHLY, CDR2 FYNNEI.

The chain has TRBV4-1 and TRBJ2-7, with 14 positions matching TRBD2. Germline CDR1 and CDR2: MGHRA and YSYEKL. The CDR3 contains 20 residues. V was pared by 2 bases and J by 2 bases, with 14 bases of the junction left unmatched. CDR3 sequence reads: CASSQRGGFGLAGGPYEQYF. The CDR3 DNA reads TGCGCCAGCAGCCAAAGGGGAGGTTTCGGACTAGCGGGAGGTCCCTACGAGCAGTACTTC.

Worth noting for this clone: A much larger clonotype is one base distant, so this may be a read error. V gene TRBV5-1 combines with J gene TRBJ2-4; 12 nucleotides match TRBD2. With the DNA end fitting TRBJ2-1 better, the J assignment may be wrong. The CDR3 spans 16 residues. Looked up from germline, CDR1 is SGHRS and CDR2 is YFSETQ. The CDR3 bases are TGCGCCAGCAGCTTGGTTCCTAGCGGGAGGGGGAATGAGCAGTTCTTC. It is translated as CASSLVPSGRGNEQFF.

This chain joins TRBV7-9 and TRBJ1-5; no clear D. Germline assignment: CDR1 SEHNR and CDR2 FQNEAQ (reference sequence). CDR3 length: 12 residues. The germline V and J ends were trimmed by 4 bases and 8 bases, with 9 bases remaining between them. CDR3 DNA: TGTGCCAGCAGCTATTTAAGGGAGCCCCAGCATTTT. This encodes CASSYLREPQHF.

V is TRBV4-1 and J is TRBJ1-2; D is ambiguous. Between the trimmed V and J ends, which lost 0 bases and 4 bases, there was a span of 9 bases. This CDR3 has 14 amino acids. Germline CDR1 is MGHRA and CDR2 is YSYEKL. CDR3 region: CASSQEREIYGYTF. CDR3 in DNA: TGCGCCAGCAGCCAAGAGAGGGAAATCTATGGCTACACCTTC.

This clone showed up just a few times. The gene calls are TRBV10-3 and TRBJ2-7, with D perhaps TRBD1 or TRBD2 (5 bases each). Trimming shortened V by 2 bases and J by 5 bases, and 13 bases separated the two germline ends. CDR3 length: 14 amino acids. The V gene's germline CDR1 is ENHRY and CDR2 SYGVKD. As DNA, the CDR3 is TGTGCCATCAGTGAGAACTTATTGGGGGACGAGCAGTACTTC. Amino acid sequence: CAISENLLGDEQYF.

This clone is termed medium-sized (0.01 to 0.1%). The V gene is TRBV7-2, the J gene TRBJ2-3; D is uncertain. The ends were cut back, 4 bases at V and 0 bases at J, with 8 bases in the middle. The CDR3 loop spans 14 amino acids. CDR1 and CDR2 from the germline V gene are SGHTA and FQGNSA. CDR3 bases: TGTGCCAGCAGCTCAGCAGGAAGCACAGATACGCAGTATTTT. Translated, it gives CASSSAGSTDTQYF.

The gene calls are TRBV7-9 and TRBJ2-5, with D perhaps TRBD2 (6 bases). Per the germline V gene, CDR1 is SEHNR and CDR2 is FQNEAQ (reference sequence). The CDR3 contains 14 residues. With 5 bases removed from V and 6 bases from J, the gap between germline ends came to 16 bases. The CDR3 DNA is TGTGCCAGCAGCGGAGGGGACCGCCTGAAGACCCAGTACTTC. It is translated as CASSGGDRLKTQYF.

The V and J genes are TRBV5-1 and TRBJ2-7, with 12 bases aligning to TRBD2. Trimming took 4 bases from V and 5 from J; bases not matched to a gene: 10. The germline V gene has CDR1 SGHRS and CDR2 YFSETQ. CDR3 length: 16 amino acids. The CDR3 protein is CASSATSGRTGNEQYF. The CDR3 coding sequence is TGCGCCAGCAGCGCCACTAGCGGGAGGACGGGCAACGAGCAGTACTTC. The full variable domain, completed using reference TRBV5-1 and TRBJ2-7, is KAGVTQTPRYLIKTRGQQVTLSCSPISGHRSVSWYQQTPGQGLQFLFEYFSETQRNKGNFPGRFSGRQFSNSRSEMNVSTLELGDSALYLCASSATSGRTGNEQYFGPGTRLTVT.

The V gene is TRBV28, the J gene TRBJ2-1; 9 bases fit TRBD2. Germline V lookup: CDR1 MDHEN, CDR2 SYDVKM. J was trimmed by 5 bases and V by 2 bases; bases with no gene match: 1. The CDR3 covers 14 residues. The CDR3 is CASSLAGGNNEQFF. CDR3 nucleotides: TGTGCCAGCAGTTTAGCGGGAGGGAACAATGAGCAGTTCTTC.

Points on this clone: This CDR3 is also generated by other DNA sequences in the sample. The gene calls are TRBV30 and TRBJ1-1, with D uncertain. Germline CDR1 reads GTSNPN; CDR2 reads SVGIG (reference sequence). The V gene lost 2 bases and the J gene lost 1 base, with 5 bases spanning the gap. The CDR3 is 12 residues long. The CDR3 loop is CAWSSGNTEAFF. CDR3 in DNA: TGTGCCTGGAGTTCCGGGAACACTGAAGCTTTCTTT.

The chain couples TRBV29-1 to TRBJ2-7; D possibly matches TRBD1 or TRBD2 (5 bases each). Per the germline V gene, CDR1 is SQVTM and CDR2 is ANQGSEA. Trimming removed 3 bases at V and 2 bases at J, with 17 bases between. The CDR3 has 15 amino acids. The chain's CDR3 is CSVEAPGTFTYEQYF. CDR3 bases: TGCAGCGTTGAGGCCCCGGGGACCTTTACCTACGAGCAGTACTTC.

The chain has TRBV29-1 and TRBJ2-1, with TRBD2 matching 9 bases. This CDR3 is built from 14 residues. From germline, CDR1 is SQVTM and CDR2 ANQGSEA. The V segment lost 7 bases and the J segment 0 bases; nucleotides outside the gene matches: 4. CDR3 sequence reads: CSESGGSSYNEQFF. The DNA for the CDR3 is TGCAGCGAAAGCGGGGGGAGCTCCTACAATGAGCAGTTCTTC.

This chain connects TRBV7-9 to TRBJ1-2, with D possibly matching TRBD1 (6 bases). The germline gives CDR1 SEHNR, CDR2 FQNEAQ (reference sequence). The CDR3 has 13 residues. Trimming removed 1 base from V and 7 bases from J, with 10 bases in between. The CDR3 nucleotides are TGTGCCAGCAGCTTAGGACAGGATGGTGGCTACACCTTC. Its protein is CASSLGQDGGYTF.

This rearrangement joins TRBV7-9 to TRBJ2-1, with 13 bases lining up with TRBD2. J lost 4 bases, V lost 5 bases, and 5 bases had no gene match. Germline-derived CDR1 and CDR2 are SEHNR and FQNEAQ (reference sequence). This CDR3 spans 16 amino acids. The CDR3 coding sequence is TGTGCCAGCAGCCCAAGGACTAGCGGGAGTTACAATGAGCAGTTCTTC. The encoded protein is CASSPRTSGSYNEQFF. Based on the CDR3 plus reference TRBV7-9 and TRBJ2-1, the full variable domain is DTGVSQNPRHKITKRGQNVTFRCDPISEHNRLYWYRQTLGQGPEFLTYFQNEAQLEKSRLLSDRFSAERPKGSFSTLEIQRTEQGDSAMYLCASSPRTSGSYNEQFFGPGTRLTVL.

About this clone itself: Other nucleotide sequences from this sample produce the same CDR3. The chain couples TRBV29-1 to TRBJ2-1; D gene unclear. Germline V gene sequence: CDR1 SQVTM, CDR2 ANQGSEA. The CDR3 extends over 11 amino acids. V was cut by 4 bases and J by 4 bases, with 5 bases left in between. CDR3 amino acids: CSVGSYNEQFF. In DNA form, the CDR3 reads TGCAGCGTTGGCAGTTACAATGAGCAGTTCTTC.

The chain links TRBV29-1 to TRBJ2-2; D ambiguous. V dropped 4 bases and J dropped 8 bases, with 8 bases sitting between them. Germline V CDR1 and CDR2: SQVTM, ANQGSEA. CDR3 size: 11 residues. This CDR3 reads CSVVKAGELFF. For the CDR3, the DNA is TGCAGCGTTGTCAAGGCAGGGGAGCTGTTTTTT.

The J gene is TRBJ1-2, the V gene TRBV7-9; 10 nucleotides align to TRBD1. V lost 7 bases to trimming and J lost 3 bases; unmatched junction nucleotides: 8. The CDR3 has 15 residues. In germline, CDR1 is SEHNR, CDR2 FQNEAQ (reference sequence). CDR3 in DNA: TGTGCCAGCACCCAGGACAGGGGGATTGACTATGGCTACACCTTC. Its protein is CASTQDRGIDYGYTF.

Only a few counts were recorded for this clone. The chain carries TRBV6-5 and TRBJ2-3, with TRBD2 as a possible D gene (5 bases). This CDR3 has 16 amino acids. V shed 3 bases and J shed 6 bases, with 19 bases lying between them. Germline CDR1 MNHEY, CDR2 SVGAGI. The CDR3 sequence is CASSYPGLHPLDTQYF. The CDR3 DNA reads TGTGCCAGCAGTTATCCAGGACTTCACCCGCTGGATACGCAGTATTTT.

J is TRBJ2-5 and V is TRBV29-1, with TRBD1 matching 10 bases. This CDR3 is 14 amino acids long. Trimming took 7 bases from V and 5 from J; bases not matched to a gene: 10. From germline, CDR1 is SQVTM and CDR2 ANQGSEA. CDR3 nucleotide sequence: TGCAGCGCTTGGACAGGGGGGCCGGGCGAGACCCAGTACTTC. Amino acids: CSAWTGGPGETQYF.

This clone occurred a few times. The chain uses TRBV7-9 and TRBJ2-7; maybe TRBD1 (5 bases). The germline V gene has CDR1 SEHNR and CDR2 FQNEAQ (reference sequence). The CDR3 covers 15 residues. V lost 0 bases to trimming and J lost 2 bases, with 11 bases between them. The CDR3 region has the DNA TGTGCCAGCAGCTTAGCGGGGCAACACCCCTACGAGCAGTACTTC. Residues: CASSLAGQHPYEQYF. Full variable domain (missing parts from reference TRBV7-9 and TRBJ2-7): DTGVSQNPRHKITKRGQNVTFRCDPISEHNRLYWYRQTLGQGPEFLTYFQNEAQLEKSRLLSDRFSAERPKGSFSTLEIQRTEQGDSAMYLCASSLAGQHPYEQYFGPGTRLTVT.

The genes are TRBV6-5 and TRBJ2-7; TRBD2 aligns across 8 bases. CDR1 is MNHEY and CDR2 is SVGAGI in the germline V gene. CDR3 length equals 15 residues. V trimming: 6 bases; J trimming: 7 bases; junction bases outside the gene matches: 14. This CDR3 is CASRQKAGDVREQYF. The CDR3 DNA follows: TGTGCCAGCAGACAAAAAGCGGGAGATGTGAGGGAGCAGTACTTC.